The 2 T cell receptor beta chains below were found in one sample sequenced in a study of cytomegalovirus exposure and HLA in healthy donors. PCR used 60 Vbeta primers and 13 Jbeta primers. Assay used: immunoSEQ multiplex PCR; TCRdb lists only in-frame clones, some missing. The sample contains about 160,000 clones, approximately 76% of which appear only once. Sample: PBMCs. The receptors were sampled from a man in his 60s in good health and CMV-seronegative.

The CDR3 DNA reads as TGTGCCAGCAGTGTTGCCAGGAACACTGAAGCTTTCTTT. This translates into CASSVARNTEAFF. The rearrangement uses TRBV6-4 and TRBJ1-1; no definite D call. CDR1 MRHNA and CDR2 SNTAGT come from the germline V gene. Trimming stripped 4 bases from V and 1 base from J, with 7 bases between. The CDR3 extends over 13 amino acids.

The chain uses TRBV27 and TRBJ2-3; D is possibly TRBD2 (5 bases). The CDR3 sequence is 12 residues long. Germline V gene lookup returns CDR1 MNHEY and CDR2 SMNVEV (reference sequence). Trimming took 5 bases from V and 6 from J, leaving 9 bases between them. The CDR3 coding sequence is TGTGCCAGCAGTCGAAGCGGTGATACGCAGTATTTT. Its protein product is CASSRSGDTQYF.